The T cell receptor beta chain under discussion was sequenced for a study of graft-versus-host responses after intestinal transplantation. The repertoire was sequenced with immunoSEQ multiplex PCR; TCRdb's copy has only in-frame clones and lacks some. The sample holds around 100,000 clones, 91% seen once. Turning to this clone: Its specificity is not known.

The CDR3 has 17 residues. Germline V lookup: CDR1 SEHNR, CDR2 FQNEAQ (reference sequence). Germline trimming cut 5 bases from V and 1 base from J; bases unmatched to any gene: 6. The source was unstimulated CD4+ T cells sorted from spleen or lymph node cells, collected before transplant. V usage is TRBV7-9 and J usage is TRBJ2-3, with 13 bases fitting TRBD2. The TCR sequence derives from a human donor who was the organ donor for an intestinal transplant. CDR3 loop: CASSRGLAGEGTDTQYF. DNA of the CDR3: TGTGCCAGCAGCCGTGGACTAGCGGGGGAGGGCACAGATACGCAGTATTTT.